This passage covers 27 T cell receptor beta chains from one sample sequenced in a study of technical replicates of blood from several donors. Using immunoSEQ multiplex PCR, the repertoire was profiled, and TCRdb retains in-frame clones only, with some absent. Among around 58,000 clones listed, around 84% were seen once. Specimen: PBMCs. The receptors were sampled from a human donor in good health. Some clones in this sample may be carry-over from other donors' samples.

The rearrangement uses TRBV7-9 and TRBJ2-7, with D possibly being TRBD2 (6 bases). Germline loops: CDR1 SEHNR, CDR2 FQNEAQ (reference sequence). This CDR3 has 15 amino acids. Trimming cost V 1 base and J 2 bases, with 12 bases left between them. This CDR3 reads CASSLGAGTPYEQYF. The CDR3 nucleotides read TGTGCCAGCAGCTTAGGGGCGGGAACCCCCTACGAGCAGTACTTC.

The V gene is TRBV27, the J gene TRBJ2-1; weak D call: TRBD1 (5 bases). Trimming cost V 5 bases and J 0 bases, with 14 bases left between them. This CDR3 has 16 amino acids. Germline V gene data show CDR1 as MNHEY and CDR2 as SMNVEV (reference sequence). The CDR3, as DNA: TGTGCCAGCAGTCCCGTGGGGCGCCGCTCCTACAATGAGCAGTTCTTC. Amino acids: CASSPVGRRSYNEQFF.

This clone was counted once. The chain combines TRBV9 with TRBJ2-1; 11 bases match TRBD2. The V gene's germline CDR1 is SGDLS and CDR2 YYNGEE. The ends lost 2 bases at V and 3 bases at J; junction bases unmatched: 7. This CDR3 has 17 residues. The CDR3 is CASSVTTTSGNYNEQFF. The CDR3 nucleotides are TGTGCCAGCAGCGTTACCACGACTAGCGGGAACTACAATGAGCAGTTCTTC.

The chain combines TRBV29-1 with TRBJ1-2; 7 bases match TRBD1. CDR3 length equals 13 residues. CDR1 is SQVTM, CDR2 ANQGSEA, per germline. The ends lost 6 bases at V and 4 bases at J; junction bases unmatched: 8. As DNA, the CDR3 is TGCAGCGTCGTTGGGACAGCTTTCTATGGCTACACCTTC. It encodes CSVVGTAFYGYTF. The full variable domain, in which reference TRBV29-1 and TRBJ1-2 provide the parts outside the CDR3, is SAVISQKPSRDICQRGTSLTIQCQVDSQVTMMFWYRQQPGQSLTLIATANQGSEATYESGFVIDKFPISRPNLTFSTLTVSNMSPEDSSIYLCSVVGTAFYGYTFGSGTRLTVV.

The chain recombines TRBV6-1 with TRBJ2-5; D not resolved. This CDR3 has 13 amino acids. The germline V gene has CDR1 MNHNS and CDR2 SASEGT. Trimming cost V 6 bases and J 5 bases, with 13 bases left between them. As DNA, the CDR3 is TGTGCCAGCAGGATACTACCGCCGGAGACCCAGTACTTC. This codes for CASRILPPETQYF.

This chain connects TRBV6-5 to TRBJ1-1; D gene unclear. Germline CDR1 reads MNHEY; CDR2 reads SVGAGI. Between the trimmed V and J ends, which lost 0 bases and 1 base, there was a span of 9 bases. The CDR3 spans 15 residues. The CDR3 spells CASSYSSAGNTEAFF. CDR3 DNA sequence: TGTGCCAGCAGTTACTCTTCGGCAGGGAACACTGAAGCTTTCTTT.

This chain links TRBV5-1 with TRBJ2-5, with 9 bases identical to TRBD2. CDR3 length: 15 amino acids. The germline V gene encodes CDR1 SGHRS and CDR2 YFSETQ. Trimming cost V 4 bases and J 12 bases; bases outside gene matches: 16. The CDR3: CASSGPSAGGSLKYF. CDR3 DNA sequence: TGCGCCAGCAGCGGGCCTTCAGCGGGGGGCTCCCTCAAGTACTTC.

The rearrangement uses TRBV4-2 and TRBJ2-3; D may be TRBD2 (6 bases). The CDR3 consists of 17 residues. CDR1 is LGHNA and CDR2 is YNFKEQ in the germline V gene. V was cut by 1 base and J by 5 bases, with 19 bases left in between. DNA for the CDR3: TGTGCCAGCAGCCAAGGACAAGCGGGCCGAACTGGAGATACGCAGTATTTT. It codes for CASSQGQAGRTGDTQYF.

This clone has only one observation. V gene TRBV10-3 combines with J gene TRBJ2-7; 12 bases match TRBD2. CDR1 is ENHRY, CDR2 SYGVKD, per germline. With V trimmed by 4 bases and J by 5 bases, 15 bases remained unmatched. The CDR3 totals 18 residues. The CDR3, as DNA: TGTGCCATCAGTGGTTCTAGCGGGAGGGCCTTATTCAGCCACGAGCAGTACTTC. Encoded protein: CAISGSSGRALFSHEQYF.

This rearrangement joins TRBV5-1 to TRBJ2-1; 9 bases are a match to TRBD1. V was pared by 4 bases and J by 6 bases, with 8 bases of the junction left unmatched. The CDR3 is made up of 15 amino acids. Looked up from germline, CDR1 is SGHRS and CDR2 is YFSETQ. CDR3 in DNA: TGCGCCAGCAGCCTCGGGACAGGGAAAACCAATGAGCAGTTCTTC. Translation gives CASSLGTGKTNEQFF.

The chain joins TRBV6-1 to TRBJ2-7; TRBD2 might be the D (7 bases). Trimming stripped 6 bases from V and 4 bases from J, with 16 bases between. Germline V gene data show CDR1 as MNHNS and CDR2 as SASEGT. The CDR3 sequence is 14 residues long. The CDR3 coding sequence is TGTGCCAGCAGGGTCATCCGGGGGGCTTACGAGCAGTACTTC. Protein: CASRVIRGAYEQYF.

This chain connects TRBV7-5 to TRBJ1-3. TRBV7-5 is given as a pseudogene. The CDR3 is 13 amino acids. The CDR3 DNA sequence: TGTGCCAGAGTCGGGGAAGAAGGAAACACCATATATTTT. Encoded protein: CARVGEEGNTIYF.

The CDR3 sequence: CASSPTGDEQYF. CDR3 DNA: TGTGCCAGCAGCCCCACGGGGGACGAGCAGTACTTC. V is TRBV7-2 and J is TRBJ2-7; TRBD2 is a possible D gene (6 bases). Deletions cut 5 bases from V and 5 bases from J, with 10 bases between. The CDR3 covers 12 residues. The germline CDR1 and CDR2 sequences are SGHTA and FQGNSA.

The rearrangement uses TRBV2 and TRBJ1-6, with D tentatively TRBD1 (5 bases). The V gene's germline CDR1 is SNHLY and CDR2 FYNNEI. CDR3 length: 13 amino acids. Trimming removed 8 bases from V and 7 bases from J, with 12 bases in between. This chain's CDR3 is CASVGRVNSPLHF. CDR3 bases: TGTGCCAGCGTTGGCAGGGTCAATTCACCCCTCCACTTT.

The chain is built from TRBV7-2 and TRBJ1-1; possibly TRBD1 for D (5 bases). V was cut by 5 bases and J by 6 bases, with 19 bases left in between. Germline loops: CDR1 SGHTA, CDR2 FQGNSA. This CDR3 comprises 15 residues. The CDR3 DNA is TGTGCCAGCAGCGGCCCACGGGGGACGCACCCTGAAGCTTTCTTT. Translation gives CASSGPRGTHPEAFF. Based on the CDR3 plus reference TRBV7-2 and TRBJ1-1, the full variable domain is GAGVSQSPSNKVTEKGKDVELRCDPISGHTALYWYRQSLGQGLEFLIYFQGNSAPDKSGLPSDRFSAERTGGSVSTLTIQRTQQEDSAVYLCASSGPRGTHPEAFFGQGTRLTVV.

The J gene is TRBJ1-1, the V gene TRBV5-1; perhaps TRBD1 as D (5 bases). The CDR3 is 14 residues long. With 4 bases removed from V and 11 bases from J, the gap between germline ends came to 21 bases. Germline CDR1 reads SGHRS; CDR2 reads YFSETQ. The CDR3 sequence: CASSPGGGGVLAFF. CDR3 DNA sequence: TGCGCCAGCAGCCCGGGGGGTGGGGGAGTTTTGGCTTTCTTT.

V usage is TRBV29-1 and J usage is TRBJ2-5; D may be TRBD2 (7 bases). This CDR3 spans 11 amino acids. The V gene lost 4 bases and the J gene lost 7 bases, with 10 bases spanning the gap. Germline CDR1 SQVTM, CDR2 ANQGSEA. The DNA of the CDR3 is TGCAGCGTTGGGGGGGGGCCGACCCAGTACTTC. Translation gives CSVGGGPTQYF.

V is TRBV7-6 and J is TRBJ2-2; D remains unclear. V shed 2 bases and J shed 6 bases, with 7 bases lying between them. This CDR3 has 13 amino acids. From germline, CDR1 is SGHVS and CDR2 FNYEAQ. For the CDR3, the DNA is TGTGCCAGCAGCTTAACCAGGTCCGGGGAGCTGTTTTTT. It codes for CASSLTRSGELFF.

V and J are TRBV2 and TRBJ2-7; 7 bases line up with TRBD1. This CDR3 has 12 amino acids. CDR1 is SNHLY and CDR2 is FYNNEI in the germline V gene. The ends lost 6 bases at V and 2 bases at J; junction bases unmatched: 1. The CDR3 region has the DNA TGTGCCAGCAGGGGACAGACCTACGAGCAGTACTTC. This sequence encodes CASRGQTYEQYF.

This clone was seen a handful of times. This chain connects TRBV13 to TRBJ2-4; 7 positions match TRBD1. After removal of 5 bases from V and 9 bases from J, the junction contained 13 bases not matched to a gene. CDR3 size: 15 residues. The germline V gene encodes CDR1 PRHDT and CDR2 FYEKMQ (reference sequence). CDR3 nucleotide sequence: TGTGCCAGCAGCGCCCGGGACAGCGACCTTAGCATTCAGTACTTC. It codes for CASSARDSDLSIQYF.

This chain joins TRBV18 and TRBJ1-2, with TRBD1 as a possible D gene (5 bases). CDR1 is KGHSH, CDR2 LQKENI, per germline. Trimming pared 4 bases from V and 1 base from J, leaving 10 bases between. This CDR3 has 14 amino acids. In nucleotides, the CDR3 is TGTGCCAGCTCACAAGGGGTTCTTAACTATGGCTACACCTTC. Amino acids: CASSQGVLNYGYTF.

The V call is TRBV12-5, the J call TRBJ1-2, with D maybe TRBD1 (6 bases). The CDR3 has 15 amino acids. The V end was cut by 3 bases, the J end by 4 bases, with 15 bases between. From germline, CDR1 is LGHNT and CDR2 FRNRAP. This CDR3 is CASGFPNTGIYGYTF. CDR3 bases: TGTGCTAGTGGTTTCCCAAACACAGGGATCTATGGCTACACCTTC.

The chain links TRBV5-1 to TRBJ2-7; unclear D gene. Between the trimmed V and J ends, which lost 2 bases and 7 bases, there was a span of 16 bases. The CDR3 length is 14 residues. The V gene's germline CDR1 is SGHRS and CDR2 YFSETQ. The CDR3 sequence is CASSFDSPLWEQYF. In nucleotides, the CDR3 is TGCGCCAGCAGCTTTGACTCCCCCCTGTGGGAGCAGTACTTC.

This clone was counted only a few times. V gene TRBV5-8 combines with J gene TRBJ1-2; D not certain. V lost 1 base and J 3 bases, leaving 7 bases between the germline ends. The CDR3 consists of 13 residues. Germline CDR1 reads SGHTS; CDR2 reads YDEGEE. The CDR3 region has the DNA TGTGCCAGCAGCTTGACAGAATACTATGGCTACACCTTC. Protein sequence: CASSLTEYYGYTF.

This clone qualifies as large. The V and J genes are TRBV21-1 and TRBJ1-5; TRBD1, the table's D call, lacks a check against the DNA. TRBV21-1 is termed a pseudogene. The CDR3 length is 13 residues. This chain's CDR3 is CASSKGQGQPQHF. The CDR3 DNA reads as TGTGCCAGCAGCAAAGGACAGGGGCAGCCCCAGCATTTT.

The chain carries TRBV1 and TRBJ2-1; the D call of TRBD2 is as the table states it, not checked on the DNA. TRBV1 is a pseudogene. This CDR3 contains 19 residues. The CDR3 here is CTSSQVNPSGVASYNEQFF. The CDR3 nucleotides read TGCACCAGCAGCCAAGTAAATCCTAGCGGGGTCGCCTCCTACAATGAGCAGTTCTTC.

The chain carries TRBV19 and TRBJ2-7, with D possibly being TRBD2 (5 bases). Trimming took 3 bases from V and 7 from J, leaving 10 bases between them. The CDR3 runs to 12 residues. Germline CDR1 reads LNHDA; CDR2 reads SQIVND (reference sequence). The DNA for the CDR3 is TGTGCCAGTAGTATGAGGACGGGGGAGCAGTACTTC. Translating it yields CASSMRTGEQYF.